This entry lists 25 T cell receptor beta chains sequenced from one sample in a study of blood T cell repertoires in COVID-19. The protocol was immunoSEQ multiplex PCR, while the TCRdb copy is restricted to in-frame clones and leaves out a portion. Of about 250,000 clones listed, 65% to 85% were seen once; the top ten hold about 1.5%. Sequences were obtained from peripheral blood. These receptors were obtained from a woman in her thirties or forties who had recovered from COVID-19.

The V gene is TRBV27, the J gene TRBJ2-5; D is possibly TRBD2 (6 bases). The germline V gene has CDR1 MNHEY and CDR2 SMNVEV (reference sequence). CDR3 length equals 15 residues. V was clipped by 5 bases and J by 5 bases, with 18 bases between them. CDR3 coding DNA: TGTGCCAGCAGTCCCTCCCTAGGCGGGGCTGAGACCCAGTACTTC. It specifies CASSPSLGGAETQYF.

The chain links TRBV20-1 to TRBJ1-2, with a possible D match to TRBD1 (5 bases). Germline V gives CDR1 DFQATT, CDR2 SNEGSKA (reference sequence). This CDR3 region has 11 residues. V was cut by 3 bases and J by 6 bases, with 8 bases left in between. CDR3 DNA sequence: TGCAGTGCTAGTTGGGGGGATGGCTACACCTTC. Translated, it gives CSASWGDGYTF.

The V gene is TRBV3-1 (or the pseudogene TRBV3-2), the J gene TRBJ2-5, with D perhaps matching TRBD2 (5 bases). Trimming shortened V by 1 base and J by 2 bases, and 14 bases separated the two germline ends. The germline V gene encodes CDR1 LGHDT and CDR2 YNNKEL (reference sequence). This CDR3 is 16 amino acids long. The CDR3 bases are TGTGCCAGCAGCCAAGTTGGAGGCGTTCTACAAGAGACCCAGTACTTC. Its protein is CASSQVGGVLQETQYF.

V and J are TRBV6-5 and TRBJ1-3; D remains unclear. Germline CDR1 is MNHEY and CDR2 is SVGAGI. This CDR3 has 15 residues. Trimming took off 2 bases at V and 4 bases at J, with 12 bases between the two ends. CDR3 in amino acids: CASSYAAVHGNTIYF. Here the CDR3 DNA reads TGTGCCAGCAGTTACGCGGCAGTGCACGGAAACACCATATATTTT.

This chain connects TRBV9 to TRBJ1-2; D is unclear. Germline CDR1 is SGDLS and CDR2 is YYNGEE. The V gene lost 3 bases and the J gene lost 9 bases, with 12 bases spanning the gap. The CDR3 is made up of 12 amino acids. CDR3: CASSGGGGSYTF. The CDR3 coding sequence is TGTGCCAGCAGCGGGGGAGGAGGCAGCTACACCTTC.

The chain recombines TRBV18 with TRBJ2-3; D remains unclear. This CDR3 contains 12 residues. Trimming cost V 3 bases and J 2 bases, with 3 bases left between them. Per the germline V gene, CDR1 is KGHSH and CDR2 is LQKENI. The CDR3 protein is CASSPYTDTQYF. The CDR3 DNA is TGTGCCAGCTCACCCTACACAGATACGCAGTATTTT. Full variable domain (remainder filled in from reference TRBV18 and TRBJ2-3): NAGVMQNPRHLVRRRGQEARLRCSPMKGHSHVYWYRQLPEEGLKFMVYLQKENIIDESGMPKERFSAEFPKEGPSILRIQQVVRGDSAAYFCASSPYTDTQYFGPGTRLTVL.

The V call is TRBV6-5, the J call TRBJ1-1; 7 bases match TRBD1. This CDR3 spans 11 amino acids. In germline, CDR1 is MNHEY, CDR2 SVGAGI. The junction had 3 bases not matched to a gene; V was cut back by 7 bases and J by 7 bases. For the CDR3, the DNA is TGTGCCAGCATATACAGGGGTGAAGCTTTCTTT. It is translated as CASIYRGEAFF.

The CDR3 is CASSTQGATNEKLFF. Written as DNA, the CDR3 is TGTGCCAGCAGTACCCAGGGGGCAACTAATGAAAAACTGTTTTTT. The chain joins TRBV25-1 to TRBJ1-4; the match to TRBD1 covers 7 bases. CDR3 size: 15 residues. Germline V gene data show CDR1 as MGHDK and CDR2 as SYGVNS. V gave up 5 bases and J gave up 0 bases; unmatched junction bases: 3. The whole variable domain, filled in from reference TRBV25-1 and TRBJ1-4, reads EADIYQTPRYLVIGTGKKITLECSQTMGHDKMYWYQQDPGMELHLIHYSYGVNSTEKGDLSSESTVSRIRTEHFPLTLESARPSHTSQYLCASSTQGATNEKLFFGSGTQLSVL.

The rearrangement joins TRBV7-9 to TRBJ2-5; 8 bases fit TRBD1. This CDR3 comprises 13 residues. V trimming: 5 bases; J trimming: 6 bases; junction bases outside the gene matches: 5. Germline loops: CDR1 SEHNR, CDR2 FQNEAQ (reference sequence). The CDR3 DNA is TGTGCCAGCAGCCCGGCAGGGGGCAAGACCCAGTACTTC. Translated, it gives CASSPAGGKTQYF.

The rearrangement uses TRBV5-1 and TRBJ1-2, with TRBD1 matching over 7 bases. The CDR3 has 14 residues. CDR1 is SGHRS and CDR2 is YFSETQ in the germline V gene. V lost 0 bases, J lost 8 bases, and 7 bases stayed unmatched. The CDR3 region is CASSLGNDREGYTF. The DNA for the CDR3 is TGCGCCAGCAGCTTGGGAAACGACAGGGAGGGCTACACCTTC.

Only one count was recorded for this clone. The chain has TRBV28 and TRBJ1-2, with a weak D call TRBD1 (5 bases). CDR3 length: 14 amino acids. CDR1 is MDHEN and CDR2 is SYDVKM in the germline V gene. The V end lost 5 bases, the J end lost 10 bases, and 20 bases lay between the germline ends. The chain's CDR3 is CASSQDGTDFDYTF. CDR3 bases: TGTGCCAGCAGTCAAGACGGGACTGATTTTGACTACACCTTC.

The chain has TRBV7-9 and TRBJ1-6, with no clear D. CDR1 is SEHNR, CDR2 FQNEAQ, per germline (reference sequence). V lost 3 bases and J 8 bases, leaving 11 bases between the germline ends. The CDR3 spans 14 residues. The CDR3, as DNA: TGTGCCAGCAGCTTGTGGGAGGGTTATTCACCCCTCCACTTT. Its translation is CASSLWEGYSPLHF.

This chain connects TRBV11-3 to TRBJ2-1; maybe TRBD2 (7 bases). The V end was cut by 5 bases, the J end by 4 bases, with 12 bases between. The CDR3 extends over 14 amino acids. CDR1 is SGHNT and CDR2 is YENEEA in the germline V gene. CDR3 bases: TGTGCCAGCAGCCGTCGGGGGGCATACAATGAGCAGTTCTTC. Translating it yields CASSRRGAYNEQFF.

V is TRBV11-3 and J is TRBJ2-7; 7 nucleotides agree with TRBD1. This CDR3 is built from 16 residues. Germline CDR1 SGHNT, CDR2 YENEEA. V lost 4 bases, J lost 2 bases, and 11 bases stayed unmatched. The CDR3: CASSSPIGQEAYEQYF. CDR3 in DNA: TGTGCCAGCAGCTCGCCGATCGGACAGGAGGCCTACGAGCAGTACTTC.

The V call is TRBV5-5, the J call TRBJ2-7; D may be TRBD2 (5 bases). V dropped 2 bases and J dropped 0 bases, with 15 bases sitting between them. This CDR3 has 16 residues. Germline loops: CDR1 SGHKS, CDR2 YYEKEE (reference sequence). CDR3 residues: CASSFTTGSSSYEQYF. Written as DNA, the CDR3 is TGTGCCAGCAGCTTCACCACGGGATCCAGCTCCTACGAGCAGTACTTC.

V and J are TRBV6-5 and TRBJ1-5, with 9 bases lining up with TRBD1. The CDR3 sequence is 15 residues long. Germline V gene sequence: CDR1 MNHEY, CDR2 SVGAGI. After removal of 8 bases from V and 2 bases from J, the junction contained 7 bases not matched to a gene. The CDR3 loop reads CASWRGDRGNQPQHF. The CDR3 coding sequence is TGTGCCAGCTGGCGAGGGGACAGGGGCAATCAGCCCCAGCATTTT.

The chain recombines TRBV12-5 with TRBJ2-4, with TRBD2 matching over 9 bases. The CDR3 loop spans 16 amino acids. Per the germline V gene, CDR1 is LGHNT and CDR2 is FRNRAP. The ends lost 5 bases at V and 0 bases at J; junction bases unmatched: 5. The CDR3 DNA reads TGTGCTAGTGGTCCCAAGCGGGGGGTAGCCAAAAACATTCAGTACTTC. Translated, it gives CASGPKRGVAKNIQYF. Full variable domain (outside the CDR3, taken from reference TRBV12-5 and TRBJ2-4): DARVTQTPRHKVTEMGQEVTMRCQPILGHNTVFWYRQTMMQGLELLAYFRNRAPLDDSGMPKDRFSAEMPDATLATLKIQPSEPRDSAVYFCASGPKRGVAKNIQYFGAGTRLSVL.

CDR3 sequence reads: CASSEGVNSGANVLTF. The CDR3 DNA sequence: TGTGCCAGCAGTGAAGGGGTAAACTCTGGGGCCAACGTCCTGACTTTC. The J gene is TRBJ2-6, the V gene TRBV6-4; a weak D match, TRBD1 (5 bases). The CDR3 is 16 residues long. From germline, CDR1 is MRHNA and CDR2 SNTAGT. V dropped 3 bases and J dropped 0 bases, with 9 bases sitting between them.

The chain joins TRBV11-3 to TRBJ1-2, with 8 bases lining up with TRBD1. J lost 4 bases, V lost 5 bases, and 6 bases had no gene match. Germline loops: CDR1 SGHNT, CDR2 YENEEA. CDR3 size: 14 residues. The DNA for the CDR3 is TGTGCCAGCAGCCCACCTGGGACAGGCTATGGCTACACCTTC. Translating it yields CASSPPGTGYGYTF.

V gene TRBV28 combines with J gene TRBJ1-1, with TRBD1 identical over 8 bases. Germline CDR1 is MDHEN and CDR2 is SYDVKM. J gave up 4 bases and V 8 bases, and 9 bases lay outside the gene matches. This CDR3 region has 14 residues. CDR3 sequence: CASQQGGFVTEAFF. CDR3 sequence (DNA): TGTGCCAGCCAACAGGGGGGATTTGTCACTGAAGCTTTCTTT.

The table lists this clone with a few counts. V gene TRBV6-5 combines with J gene TRBJ1-1; 7 bases fit TRBD1. The CDR3 covers 15 residues. Trimming at V came to 2 bases and at J to 1 base, leaving 4 bases not matched to a gene. The germline V gene has CDR1 MNHEY and CDR2 SVGAGI. As DNA, the CDR3 is TGTGCCAGCAGTTACACTAGGACAGGGAACACTGAAGCTTTCTTT. It encodes CASSYTRTGNTEAFF.

The gene calls are TRBV3-1 (or the pseudogene TRBV3-2) and TRBJ1-2; 9 nucleotides match TRBD1. The CDR3 length is 14 residues. Trimming took 0 bases from V and 7 from J; bases not matched to a gene: 3. Germline CDR1 and CDR2: LGHDT and YNNKEL (reference sequence). CDR3 loop: CASSQDWDRVGYTF. The CDR3 bases are TGTGCCAGCAGCCAAGATTGGGACAGGGTTGGCTACACCTTC.

This rearrangement joins TRBV7-2 to TRBJ2-1, with a possible D match to TRBD1 (6 bases). The CDR3 sequence is 13 residues long. CDR1 SGHTA and CDR2 FQGNSA come from the germline V gene. The V end was cut by 4 bases, the J end by 5 bases, with 9 bases between. The CDR3 is CASSYNRDNEQFF. The CDR3 region has the DNA TGTGCCAGCAGCTATAACAGGGACAATGAGCAGTTCTTC. Using reference TRBV7-2 and TRBJ2-1 for the parts outside the CDR3, the full variable domain is GAGVSQSPSNKVTEKGKDVELRCDPISGHTALYWYRQSLGQGLEFLIYFQGNSAPDKSGLPSDRFSAERTGGSVSTLTIQRTQQEDSAVYLCASSYNRDNEQFFGPGTRLTVL.

J is TRBJ2-3 and V is TRBV3-1 (or the pseudogene TRBV3-2); 9 nucleotides line up with TRBD1. J gave up 9 bases and V 5 bases, and 9 bases lay outside the gene matches. This CDR3 region has 14 residues. Germline lookup yields CDR1 LGHDT and CDR2 YNNKEL (reference sequence). The CDR3: CASSIGTGKGTQYF. The CDR3 coding sequence is TGTGCCAGCAGCATTGGGACAGGGAAAGGGACGCAGTATTTT.

This clone has a single count. The rearrangement joins TRBV10-3 to TRBJ2-7; the match to TRBD1 covers 9 bases. The CDR3 is 14 amino acids. Per the germline V gene, CDR1 is ENHRY and CDR2 is SYGVKD. With 4 bases clipped from V and 1 base from J, the junction kept 2 bases outside the gene matches. This CDR3 is CAISGGTGSYEQYF. The CDR3 DNA sequence: TGTGCCATCAGTGGAGGGACAGGGTCCTACGAGCAGTACTTC.